This T cell receptor beta chain appears in the sequencing data of a study of blood T cell repertoires in COVID-19. Study information: Material from acute and convalescent COVID-19 was sourced from the United States, Italy and Spain.

Clones were sequenced by immunoSEQ multiplex PCR, and TCRdb holds only the in-frame ones, with some missing. Altogether a few hundred thousand clones are present, roughly 89% being singletons, with the ten largest covering 0.7% to 0.85%. The Seattle site enrolled patients during active infection and followed them longitudinally. V shed 1 base and J shed 6 bases, with 4 bases lying between them. Germline-derived CDR1 and CDR2 are LGHNT and FRNRAP. This CDR3 spans 11 amino acids. The sequenced sample was peripheral blood. The TCR originated in a man younger than 35 with COVID-19, enrolled during active disease. The rearrangement joins TRBV12-5 to TRBJ2-7; D remains ambiguous. CDR3 sequence (DNA): TGTGCTAGTGGTTTGGGAGTCGAGCAGTACTTC. Translated, it gives CASGLGVEQYF.